This T cell receptor beta chain was retrieved from a study of cytomegalovirus exposure and HLA in healthy donors. Study in general: Within the Caucasian-associated ancestry cluster were more than 75% of the 350 to 400 genotyped donors.

Donors were nominally healthy when sampled, though unrecorded immune exposures were likely. Primers included in the PCR were 60 Vbeta and 13 Jbeta primers. The table came from immunoSEQ multiplex PCR; TCRdb's copy has only in-frame clones and leaves some out. The table records about 120,000 clones, about 80% of them present only once. Germline CDR1 reads SEHNR; CDR2 reads FQNEAQ (reference sequence). J gave up 1 base and V 1 base, and 3 bases lay outside the gene matches. The CDR3 totals 15 residues. Study-wide points: Excluded: some indistinguishable V segments such as TRBV6-2 and TRBV6-3.

As to this clone: Its antigen is not identified.

The chain uses TRBV7-9 and TRBJ1-2; 7 positions match TRBD1. The TCR originated in a man aged 25 to 45 in good health and CMV-seronegative. Sequenced material: PBMCs. Written as DNA, the CDR3 is TGTGCCAGCAGCTTAGAGCCAGGGGGTAACTATGGCTACACCTTC. Amino acids: CASSLEPGGNYGYTF. Full variable domain (missing parts from reference TRBV7-9 and TRBJ1-2): DTGVSQNPRHKITKRGQNVTFRCDPISEHNRLYWYRQTLGQGPEFLTYFQNEAQLEKSRLLSDRFSAERPKGSFSTLEIQRTEQGDSAMYLCASSLEPGGNYGYTFGSGTRLTVV.